Below, 2 T cell receptor beta chains from the same sample are listed, as sequenced in a study of tissue T cells after allogeneic stem cell transplantation (dated 2022 in TCRdb). Libraries were built with the immunoSEQ multiplex PCR assay. TCRdb obtained this table from immuneACCESS and retained in-frame rearrangements with V and J assigned. These tables miss some clones; where compared with another copy, unresolved V genes account for less than half of the shortfall, and the remainder is unexplained. The sample table contains 40,000 to 60,000 clones; only one count was recorded for around 67% of them. About 0.7% of the sample is in the top ten clones. The sequencing sample was made of sorted cells pooled from one or two spleens. The receptors were sampled from a pool of C57BL/6 mice in good health.

This clone was recorded only once. Mouse gene names and germline throughout. With the read ending 1 residue before the CDR3 end, the germline J gene is used to fill in that end. This sequence joins TRBV29 and TRBJ2-1, with D hard to call. There are 12 residues in the CDR3. CDR1 and CDR2 from the germline V gene are MSHET and SYDVDS. Trimming pared 7 bases from V and 4 bases from J, leaving 8 bases between. The sequenced CDR3 bases are TGTGCTAGCATGCGCAGATATGCTGAGCAGTTC. It is translated as CASMRRYAEQF. From start to end, the CDR3 is CASMRRYAEQFF.

Concerning this clone itself: Here the gene names and germline are mouse. Coverage ceases 1 residue before the CDR3 finishes, and the germline J gene fills in the end. The chain links TRBV13-2 to TRBJ2-7; 12 bases map to TRBD2. Trimming at V came to 0 bases and at J to 4 bases, leaving 2 bases not matched to a gene. CDR1 is NNHNN and CDR2 is SYGAGS in the germline V gene (reference sequence). CDR3 length: 15 amino acids. The covered CDR3 bases are TGTGCCAGCGGTGATGCGGACTGGGGGGGATATGAACAGTAC. This translates into CASGDADWGGYEQY. The entire CDR3 sequence reads CASGDADWGGYEQYF.